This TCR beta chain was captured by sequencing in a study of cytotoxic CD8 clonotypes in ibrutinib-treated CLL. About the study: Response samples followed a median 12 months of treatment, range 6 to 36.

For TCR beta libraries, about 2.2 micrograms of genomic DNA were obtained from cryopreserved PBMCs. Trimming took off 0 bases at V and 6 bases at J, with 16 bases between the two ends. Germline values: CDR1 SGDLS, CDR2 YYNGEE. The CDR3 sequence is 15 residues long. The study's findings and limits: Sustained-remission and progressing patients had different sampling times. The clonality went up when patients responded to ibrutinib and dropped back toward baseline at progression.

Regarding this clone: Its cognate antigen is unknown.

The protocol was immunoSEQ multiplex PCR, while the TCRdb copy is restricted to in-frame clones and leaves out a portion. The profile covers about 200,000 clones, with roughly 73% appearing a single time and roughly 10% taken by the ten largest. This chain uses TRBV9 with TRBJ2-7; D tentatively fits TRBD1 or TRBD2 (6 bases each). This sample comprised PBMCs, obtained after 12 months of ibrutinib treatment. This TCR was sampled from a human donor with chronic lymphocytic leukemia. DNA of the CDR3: TGTGCCAGCAGCGTAGAGGGACGGGGGCACGGCGAGCAGTACTTC. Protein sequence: CASSVEGRGHGEQYF.